A selection of T cell receptor beta chains follows, all from one sample in a study of blood T cell repertoires in COVID-19. Some clones are missing from TCRdb's copy, which holds only in-frame ones; the method was immunoSEQ multiplex PCR. Found here are around 190,000 clones, roughly 84% of them singletons; the top ten hold around 14%. Sequences were obtained from peripheral blood. The receptors were sampled from a human donor in a cohort sampled during active COVID-19. The CDR3 runs from the conserved cysteine through the conserved F or W. A D gene is named only where the DNA matches it firmly. Rows give clone size only sometimes, using once, few, many, or a class for an expanded clone.

D | J | V | size | CDR3 | DNA
TRBD2 | TRBJ2-7 | TRBV7-2 | once | CASSFPGLGYEQYF | TGTGCCAGCAGCTTCCCGGGACTAGGGTACGAGCAGTACTTC
TRBD1 | TRBJ2-7 | TRBV14 | NA | CASSPRVVGQGEQYF | TGTGCCAGCAGCCCCAGGGTAGTGGGACAGGGGGAGCAGTACTTC
NA | TRBJ1-1 | TRBV29-1 | NA | CSVEARLEGEAFF | TGCAGCGTTGAAGCTAGGCTGGAGGGGGAAGCTTTCTTT
TRBD1 | TRBJ1-2 | TRBV27 | NA | CASSLRGTGATSRGYTF | TGTGCCAGCAGTTTAAGGGGGACAGGGGCTACAAGTCGGGGCTACACCTTC
NA | TRBJ2-3 | TRBV3-1/TRBV3-2 | NA | CASSQEGLTPTDTQYF | TGTGCCAGCAGCCAAGAAGGACTGACTCCCACAGATACGCAGTATTTT
NA | TRBJ2-7 | TRBV10-3 | once | CAISQGSRDLYSYEQYF | TGTGCCATCAGTCAGGGCAGTCGGGACTTATACTCCTACGAGCAGTACTTC
NA | TRBJ2-7 | TRBV3-1/TRBV3-2 | once | CASSQAIGDSYEQYF | TGTGCCAGCAGCCAAGCCATCGGGGACTCCTACGAGCAGTACTTC
TRBD1 | TRBJ2-6 | TRBV28 | NA | CASSPDRVSGANVLTF | TGTGCCAGCAGCCCGGACAGGGTATCAGGGGCCAACGTCCTGACTTTC
TRBD2 | TRBJ2-7 | TRBV2 | NA | CASRELAGAPYEQYF | TGTGCCAGCAGGGAACTAGCGGGGGCACCCTACGAGCAGTACTTC
NA | TRBJ2-7 | TRBV5-1 | NA | CASSLRGSGFSYEQYF | TGCGCCAGCAGCTTGAGAGGGAGCGGGTTCTCCTACGAGCAGTACTTC
TRBD2 | TRBJ2-7 | TRBV3-1/TRBV3-2 | NA | CASSQENLAAYEQYF | TGTGCCAGCAGCCAAGAGAACCTAGCGGCATACGAGCAGTACTTC
NA | TRBJ2-2 | TRBV29-1 | NA | CSVGGLNTGELFF | TGCAGCGTTGGGGGGCTGAACACCGGGGAGCTGTTTTTT
TRBD1 | TRBJ1-2 | TRBV7-6 | NA | CASSLRTGGTYGYTF | TGTGCCAGCAGCCTAAGGACAGGGGGCACGTATGGCTACACCTTC
TRBD1 | TRBJ1-5 | TRBV18 | once | CASSPQTGAHQPQHF | TGTGCCAGCTCACCACAGACAGGGGCCCATCAGCCCCAGCATTTT
TRBD1 | TRBJ2-7 | TRBV18 | NA | CASSPSVRSGGTVPRREQYF | TGTGCCAGCTCACCCTCGGTAAGGTCAGGGGGCACGGTCCCGCGGCGGGAGCAGTACTTC
NA | TRBJ2-2 | TRBV11-2 | NA | CASSSLLRLEGLNTGELFF | TGTGCCAGCAGCTCTCTCTTACGTCTGGAGGGCTTAAACACCGGGGAGCTGTTTTTT
TRBD1 | TRBJ1-4 | TRBV7-9 | once | CASSLARTGDEKLFF | TGTGCCAGCAGCTTGGCCCGGACAGGGGATGAAAAACTGTTTTTT
NA | TRBJ2-7 | TRBV4-1 | few | CASSQRQNSYEQYF | TGCGCCAGCAGCCAACGACAGAACTCCTACGAGCAGTACTTC
TRBD2 | TRBJ2-7 | TRBV28 | NA | CASTPIGGGGSYEQYF | TGTGCCAGCACCCCCATTGGGGGGGGTGGCTCCTACGAGCAGTACTTC
NA | TRBJ2-5 | TRBV28 | NA | CASSLFRGRELKKETQYF | NA
TRBD1 | TRBJ1-5 | TRBV29-1 | NA | CSAVSGGEQPQHF | TGCAGCGCCGTATCAGGGGGCGAACAGCCCCAGCATTTT
NA | TRBJ2-7 | TRBV10-2 | NA | CASSDNRAYEQYF | TGCGCCAGCAGTGATAACAGGGCATACGAGCAGTACTTC
NA | TRBJ2-5 | TRBV30 | NA | CAWSRGGTQETQYF | TGTGCCTGGAGCCGGGGAGGTACCCAAGAGACCCAATACTTC
TRBD2 | TRBJ2-7 | TRBV5-6 | NA | CASSLLASGAYEQYF | TGTGCCAGCAGCTTGTTGGCTAGCGGTGCCTACGAGCAGTACTTC
TRBD1 | TRBJ2-4 | TRBV5-1 | NA | CASSSDRNIQYF | TGCGCCAGCAGCTCGGACAGGAACATTCAGTACTTC
NA | TRBJ1-1 | TRBV28 | NA | CASSSPGFANTEAFF | TGTGCCAGCAGTTCCCCAGGATTTGCGAACACTGAAGCTTTCTTT
TRBD2 | TRBJ2-7 | TRBV11-2 | NA | CASRPIAGGPEQYF | TGTGCCAGCAGGCCTATAGCGGGAGGGCCCGAGCAGTACTTC
NA | TRBJ2-2 | TRBV28 | NA | CASTKLDLNTGELFF | TGTGCCAGCACCAAATTGGACTTAAACACCGGGGAGCTGTTTTTT